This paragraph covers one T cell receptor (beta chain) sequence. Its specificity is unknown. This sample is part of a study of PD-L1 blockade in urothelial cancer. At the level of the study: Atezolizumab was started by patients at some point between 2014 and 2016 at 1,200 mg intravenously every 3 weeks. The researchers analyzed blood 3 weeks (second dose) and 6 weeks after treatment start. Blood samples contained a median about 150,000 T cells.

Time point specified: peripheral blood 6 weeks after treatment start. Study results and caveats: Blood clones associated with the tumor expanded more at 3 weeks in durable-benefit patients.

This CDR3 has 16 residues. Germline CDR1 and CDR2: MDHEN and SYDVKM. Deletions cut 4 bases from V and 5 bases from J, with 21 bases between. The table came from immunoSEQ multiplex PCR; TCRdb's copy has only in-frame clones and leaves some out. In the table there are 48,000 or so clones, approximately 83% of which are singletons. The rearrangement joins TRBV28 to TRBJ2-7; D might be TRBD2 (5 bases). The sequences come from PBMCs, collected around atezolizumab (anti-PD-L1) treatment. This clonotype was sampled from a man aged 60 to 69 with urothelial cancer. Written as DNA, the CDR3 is TGTGCCAGCAGTTCTGGACGGACGACAAGGAGGAACGAGCAGTACTTC. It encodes CASSSGRTTRRNEQYF.